This T cell receptor beta chain was sequenced in a study of CDR3 diversity in severe acne. TCRdb reanalysed the PCR reads using MiXCR and keeps one entry per CDR3 protein. Seen here are more than 85,000 distinct CDR3 sequences, approximately 47% observed once, and the top ten hold 9.5% to 15%. This clonotype was observed a few times. The sequence came from a male donor with acne. The sequencing input was blood.

The CDR3 nucleotides are TGCAGCGTTGGTGTCAGGGGGCAGGAAGAGACCCAGTACTTC. Protein sequence: CSVGVRGQEETQYF. The chain recombines TRBV29-1 with TRBJ2-5; TRBD1 agrees at 8 bases. The CDR3 is 14 amino acids. Germline loops: CDR1 SQVTM, CDR2 ANQGSEA. J gave up 3 bases and V 4 bases, and 7 bases lay outside the gene matches. Based on the CDR3 plus reference TRBV29-1 and TRBJ2-5, the full variable domain is SAVISQKPSRDICQRGTSLTIQCQVDSQVTMMFWYRQQPGQSLTLIATANQGSEATYESGFVIDKFPISRPNLTFSTLTVSNMSPEDSSIYLCSVGVRGQEETQYFGPGTRLLVL.